These 16 T cell receptor beta chains share one sample of origin, sequenced in a study of T cell repertoires and HLA-DP antigens. TCRdb's copy holds only in-frame clones and misses some; the assay was immunoSEQ multiplex PCR. The sample includes 65,000 to 90,000 clones, about four fifths of them seen just once. These receptors have no known antigen. Material: CD4+ T cells from PBMCs. All receptors derive from a man aged 60 to 69 in good health and CMV-seronegative.

The gene calls are TRBV5-1 and TRBJ1-1; D gene uncertain. Trimming pared 4 bases from V and 2 bases from J, leaving 9 bases between. The germline V gene has CDR1 SGHRS and CDR2 YFSETQ. The CDR3 is made up of 13 amino acids. The chain's CDR3 is CASSILPNTEAFF. CDR3 in DNA: TGCGCCAGCAGCATTCTACCTAACACTGAAGCTTTCTTT.

The chain has TRBV19 and TRBJ2-7; the D is unclear. The germline V and J ends were trimmed by 5 bases and 7 bases, with 27 bases remaining between them. There are 17 residues in the CDR3. Germline V gene data show CDR1 as LNHDA and CDR2 as SQIVND (reference sequence). CDR3 sequence: CASSADRKGGYTTEQYF. The DNA for the CDR3 is TGTGCCAGTAGTGCGGATAGAAAGGGCGGATACACTACAGAGCAGTACTTC.

The rearrangement uses TRBV5-1 and TRBJ2-2, with a possible D match to TRBD2 (6 bases). Trimming pared 0 bases from V and 2 bases from J, leaving 11 bases between. The CDR3 contains 16 residues. Germline-derived CDR1 and CDR2 are SGHRS and YFSETQ. DNA for the CDR3: TGCGCCAGCAGCTTGGTTGGTAGCGGTAACACCGGGGAGCTGTTTTTT. It codes for CASSLVGSGNTGELFF.

The sample holds many counts of this clone. This chain uses TRBV7-9 with TRBJ2-3, with D hard to call. The germline CDR1 and CDR2 sequences are SEHNR and FQNEAQ (reference sequence). This CDR3 is 13 amino acids long. Trimming stripped 6 bases from V and 5 bases from J, with 12 bases between. The DNA for the CDR3 is TGTGCCAGCAGATCGCGCATGGAAGATACGCAGTATTTT. Residues: CASRSRMEDTQYF.

The rearrangement uses TRBV30 and TRBJ2-1; D possibly corresponds to TRBD1 (5 bases). V was cut by 3 bases and J by 0 bases, with 15 bases left in between. CDR3 length: 16 amino acids. Germline CDR1 reads GTSNPN; CDR2 reads SVGIG (reference sequence). CDR3 DNA: TGTGCCTGGAGCATAGGGGCTGATGGCTCCTACAATGAGCAGTTCTTC. Amino acid sequence: CAWSIGADGSYNEQFF.

The table lists this clone with a count of one. The chain is built from TRBV9 and TRBJ1-2; D is possibly TRBD1 (5 bases). The CDR3 covers 15 residues. V was cut by 3 bases and J by 4 bases, with 16 bases left in between. Germline CDR1 reads SGDLS; CDR2 reads YYNGEE. CDR3 DNA: TGTGCCAGCAGCGCGGCTGGGGCGAAGGGCTATGGCTACACCTTC. It codes for CASSAAGAKGYGYTF.

This chain joins TRBV11-2 and TRBJ2-5; no firm D call. The CDR3 totals 13 residues. From germline, CDR1 is SGHAT and CDR2 FQNNGV. Trimming removed 4 bases from V and 3 bases from J, with 9 bases in between. The CDR3 DNA reads TGTGCCAGCAGCTGGGTTAGCAAAGAGACCCAGTACTTC. Translated, it gives CASSWVSKETQYF.

V is TRBV7-2 and J is TRBJ1-3; D is undetermined. The CDR3 sequence is 12 residues long. The V gene lost 5 bases and the J gene lost 8 bases, with 10 bases spanning the gap. Germline V gene data show CDR1 as SGHTA and CDR2 as FQGNSA. CDR3 loop: CASSATTDTIYF. CDR3 sequence (DNA): TGTGCCAGCAGCGCGACCACGGACACCATATATTTT.

The J gene is TRBJ1-1, the V gene TRBV11-2; D unclear. The CDR3 covers 13 residues. Germline V gene lookup returns CDR1 SGHAT and CDR2 FQNNGV. Trimming removed 1 base from V and 10 bases from J, with 13 bases in between. CDR3 DNA sequence: TGTGCCAGCAGCTTAGGTTCCGCAGTAAGAGCTTTCTTT. Translated: CASSLGSAVRAFF.

The V gene is TRBV2, the J gene TRBJ1-2; no reliable D call. The length of the CDR3 is 13 residues. Germline loops: CDR1 SNHLY, CDR2 FYNNEI. V lost 8 bases to trimming and J lost 0 bases, with 10 bases between them. The CDR3 nucleotides read TGTGCCAGCCACTGGAGGGCTAACTATGGCTACACCTTC. Translated: CASHWRANYGYTF.

This chain joins TRBV18 and TRBJ2-2; 8 nucleotides align to TRBD1. Germline assignment: CDR1 KGHSH and CDR2 LQKENI. The CDR3 is 18 amino acids. Germline trimming cut 6 bases from V and 2 bases from J; bases unmatched to any gene: 14. CDR3 in DNA: TGTGCCAGCTCTCTCAGAACCCCCGGGACAGGCAACACCGGGGAGCTGTTTTTT. This sequence encodes CASSLRTPGTGNTGELFF.

This chain links TRBV5-4 with TRBJ2-7; TRBD2 aligns across 7 bases. CDR3 length: 16 amino acids. Germline CDR1 is SGHNT and CDR2 is YYREEE (reference sequence). Trimming removed 0 bases from V and 0 bases from J; junction bases left unmatched: 6. The CDR3 protein is CASSLGASGSSYEQYV. CDR3 in DNA: TGTGCCAGCAGCTTGGGGGCTAGCGGTAGCTCCTACGAGCAGTACGTC.

The J gene is TRBJ2-1, the V gene TRBV18; 10 bases fit TRBD2. The V and J ends lost 2 bases and 4 bases, in that order; junction bases with no gene match: 2. The length of the CDR3 is 15 residues. Germline loops: CDR1 KGHSH, CDR2 LQKENI. CDR3 in amino acids: CASSPASGGYNEQFF. For the CDR3, the DNA is TGTGCCAGCTCACCAGCTAGCGGGGGTTACAATGAGCAGTTCTTC. The entire variable domain, with the rest obtained from reference TRBV18 and TRBJ2-1, is as follows: NAGVMQNPRHLVRRRGQEARLRCSPMKGHSHVYWYRQLPEEGLKFMVYLQKENIIDESGMPKERFSAEFPKEGPSILRIQQVVRGDSAAYFCASSPASGGYNEQFFGPGTRLTVL.

V usage is TRBV27 and J usage is TRBJ1-4, with D hard to call. The germline V gene encodes CDR1 MNHEY and CDR2 SMNVEV (reference sequence). The CDR3 runs to 16 residues. The V and J ends lost 3 bases and 0 bases respectively, with 11 bases between them. The CDR3 DNA reads as TGTGCCAGCAGTTTCTCTCGAGGGCCAACTAATGAAAAACTGTTTTTT. This translates into CASSFSRGPTNEKLFF.

The chain combines TRBV28 with TRBJ1-5; possible D gene TRBD1, 6 bases. Trimming removed 6 bases from V and 7 bases from J, with 16 bases in between. The CDR3 length is 14 residues. Germline CDR1 and CDR2: MDHEN and SYDVKM. The CDR3 DNA follows: TGTGCCAGCAGGCCTGGGGCAGGGGTGCAGCCCCAGCATTTT. It translates to CASRPGAGVQPQHF.

The chain is built from TRBV5-6 and TRBJ2-1; a possible D gene is TRBD1 (5 bases). V was shortened by 0 bases and J by 4 bases, with 20 bases between the two germline ends. The CDR3 has 18 residues. From germline, CDR1 is SGHDT and CDR2 YYEEEE. The CDR3 is CASSLGFWGLNRYNEQFF. In DNA form, the CDR3 reads TGTGCCAGCAGCTTGGGGTTCTGGGGCCTCAACAGATACAATGAGCAGTTCTTC.